Following are 27 T cell receptor beta chains from one sample sequenced in a study of blood T cell repertoires in COVID-19. Only in-frame clones appear in the TCRdb table, and some are missing; sequencing was by immunoSEQ multiplex PCR. The sample shows a few hundred thousand clones, 65% to 90% of them seen only once. The sequenced sample consisted of peripheral blood. Receptor source: a human donor in a cohort sampled during active COVID-19.

V and J are TRBV10-3 and TRBJ2-7; D remains ambiguous. CDR1 is ENHRY, CDR2 SYGVKD, per germline. Trimming shortened V by 10 bases and J by 1 base, and 17 bases separated the two germline ends. This CDR3 is 14 amino acids long. CDR3 in amino acids: CASRLAQNSYEQYF. In DNA form, the CDR3 reads TGTGCCAGCCGACTGGCACAAAATTCCTACGAGCAGTACTTC.

This clone was recorded only once. The J gene is TRBJ2-2, the V gene TRBV6-1, with no clear D. This CDR3 comprises 13 residues. The V gene lost 3 bases and the J gene lost 3 bases, with 5 bases spanning the gap. Germline V lookup: CDR1 MNHNS, CDR2 SASEGT. The CDR3 here is CASSDTYTGELFF. DNA of the CDR3: TGTGCCAGCAGTGACACATACACCGGGGAGCTGTTTTTT.

The chain carries TRBV5-1 and TRBJ2-6, with 8 bases lining up with TRBD2. The germline gives CDR1 SGHRS, CDR2 YFSETQ. The CDR3 loop spans 17 amino acids. With 0 bases clipped from V and 4 bases from J, the junction kept 6 bases outside the gene matches. DNA of the CDR3: TGCGCCAGCAGCTTGGCCGGGAGGGTGAGAGGGGCCAACGTCCTGACTTTC. It translates to CASSLAGRVRGANVLTF.

The V gene is TRBV4-2, the J gene TRBJ2-7; 7 bases are shared with TRBD1. The ends lost 4 bases at V and 4 bases at J; junction bases unmatched: 10. The germline V gene encodes CDR1 LGHNA and CDR2 YNFKEQ. This CDR3 is built from 15 residues. CDR3 protein: CASSPTGKVLYEQYF. The CDR3 DNA is TGTGCCAGCAGCCCGACAGGGAAAGTATTGTACGAGCAGTACTTC.

This clone has only one observation. The sample has other DNA sequences that encode this CDR3 too. The rearrangement joins TRBV5-1 to TRBJ2-2; a weak D match, TRBD1 (5 bases). The CDR3 loop spans 14 amino acids. CDR1 is SGHRS, CDR2 YFSETQ, per germline. The V end lost 4 bases, the J end lost 2 bases, and 9 bases lay between the germline ends. CDR3 sequence: CASSTDTNTGELFF. As DNA, the CDR3 is TGCGCCAGCAGCACGGACACCAACACCGGGGAGCTGTTTTTT.

This chain connects TRBV6-5 to TRBJ2-2, with 7 bases lining up with TRBD1. The J segment lost 5 bases and the V segment lost 2 bases, leaving 5 bases of the junction unmatched. Germline CDR1 reads MNHEY; CDR2 reads SVGAGI. The CDR3 length is 15 residues. The CDR3 spells CASSYTRQGTGELFF. For the CDR3, the DNA is TGTGCCAGCAGTTACACCCGACAGGGTACCGGGGAGCTGTTTTTT.

The CDR3 DNA sequence: TGTGCCAGCAGTTTAGGAGCAGGGGCTAGTACTGAAGCTTTCTTT. It yields the protein CASSLGAGASTEAFF. The chain has TRBV27 and TRBJ1-1, with D possibly matching TRBD1 (6 bases). Germline lookup yields CDR1 MNHEY and CDR2 SMNVEV (reference sequence). V was trimmed by 2 bases and J by 5 bases, leaving 15 bases between them. The CDR3 is 15 amino acids.

The chain uses TRBV5-4 and TRBJ2-5; D is undetermined. The CDR3 extends over 14 amino acids. Germline CDR1 SGHNT, CDR2 YYREEE (reference sequence). V shed 1 base and J shed 2 bases, with 9 bases lying between them. The CDR3 is CASSLSTDQETQYF. The CDR3 bases are TGTGCCAGCAGCTTGTCCACAGATCAAGAGACCCAGTACTTC. The full variable domain, rest sourced from reference TRBV5-4 and TRBJ2-5, is ETGVTQSPTHLIKTRGQQVTLRCSSQSGHNTVSWYQQALGQGPQFIFQYYREEENGRGNFPPRFSGLQFPNYSSELNVNALELDDSALYLCASSLSTDQETQYFGPGTRLLVL.

This chain connects TRBV18 to TRBJ2-7, with 10 bases matching TRBD1. CDR3 length equals 14 residues. The germline gives CDR1 KGHSH, CDR2 LQKENI. V shed 2 bases, J shed 8 bases, and the junction held 6 bases outside the gene matches. The CDR3 nucleotides are TGTGCCAGCTCACCAGAATCGACAGGGGGCCAGCAGTACTTC. It specifies CASSPESTGGQQYF.

J is TRBJ1-5 and V is TRBV18; 7 bases agree with TRBD1. Germline V gives CDR1 KGHSH, CDR2 LQKENI. With 5 bases clipped from V and 8 bases from J, the junction kept 6 bases outside the gene matches. CDR3 length: 13 residues. In DNA, the CDR3 is TGTGCCAGCTCATCGGGACAGCAAAAGCCCCAGCATTTT. Amino acids: CASSSGQQKPQHF.

The chain couples TRBV6-5 to TRBJ1-2; TRBD1 agrees at 10 bases. Germline values: CDR1 MNHEY, CDR2 SVGAGI. V shed 7 bases, J shed 5 bases, and the junction held 7 bases outside the gene matches. This CDR3 contains 14 residues. CDR3 protein: CASIRDRGRYGYTF. CDR3 DNA: TGTGCCAGCATCCGGGACAGGGGAAGATATGGCTACACCTTC.

The chain employs TRBV30 and TRBJ1-6; 8 bases fit TRBD1. The CDR3 totals 15 residues. Germline trimming cut 3 bases from V and 10 bases from J; bases unmatched to any gene: 11. CDR1 is GTSNPN and CDR2 is SVGIG in the germline V gene (reference sequence). CDR3 region: CAWRMGTGGRSPLHF. The CDR3 region has the DNA TGTGCCTGGAGGATGGGGACAGGTGGACGCTCACCCCTCCACTTT. Based on the CDR3 plus reference TRBV30 and TRBJ1-6, the full variable domain is SQTIHQWPATLVQPVGSPLSLECTVEGTSNPNLYWYRQAAGRGLQLLFYSVGIGQISSEVPQNLSASRPQDRQFILSSKKLLLSDSGFYLCAWRMGTGGRSPLHFGNGTRLTVT.

This clone was counted only a few times. The J gene is TRBJ2-7, the V gene TRBV5-4; 8 bases match TRBD1. The trim removed 3 bases at V and 5 bases at J, leaving 4 bases unmatched. The germline gives CDR1 SGHNT, CDR2 YYREEE (reference sequence). The CDR3 loop spans 13 amino acids. In DNA, the CDR3 is TGTGCCAGCAGCTCGACAGGGGATAACGAGCAGTACTTC. Translation: CASSSTGDNEQYF.

This clone came up a few times. V and J are TRBV10-2 and TRBJ1-1; 7 positions agree with TRBD1. Germline assignment: CDR1 WSHSY and CDR2 SAAADI. CDR3 length: 13 residues. The J segment lost 0 bases and the V segment lost 7 bases, leaving 2 bases of the junction unmatched. CDR3 in amino acids: CASKGQMNTEAFF. The CDR3 DNA sequence: TGCGCCAGCAAGGGACAGATGAACACTGAAGCTTTCTTT.

The chain is built from TRBV5-1 and TRBJ1-1, with a weak D call TRBD1 (6 bases). Per germline, CDR1 SGHRS and CDR2 YFSETQ. The CDR3 length is 15 residues. The germline V and J ends were trimmed by 4 bases and 6 bases, with 19 bases remaining between them. This chain's CDR3 is CASSLESGVASEAFF. The CDR3 coding sequence is TGCGCCAGCAGCCTGGAATCAGGGGTAGCGTCTGAAGCTTTCTTT.

The V and J genes are TRBV12-3 or TRBV12-4 and TRBJ1-1; D is ambiguous. The CDR3 totals 12 residues. The V and J ends lost 6 bases and 1 base respectively, with 6 bases between them. As DNA, the CDR3 is TGTGCCAGCAGACGGGGGAACACTGAAGCTTTCTTT. The encoded protein is CASRRGNTEAFF.

The V gene is TRBV18, the J gene TRBJ2-3; 9 positions match TRBD2. Germline CDR1 and CDR2: KGHSH and LQKENI. The CDR3 length is 19 residues. With 1 base clipped from V and 3 bases from J, the junction kept 14 bases outside the gene matches. CDR3 residues: CASSPRARGGAVWTDTQYF. The CDR3 nucleotides are TGTGCCAGCTCACCACGGGCGCGCGGGGGGGCCGTATGGACAGATACGCAGTATTTT.

V gene TRBV15 combines with J gene TRBJ1-5; unclear D gene. This CDR3 contains 12 residues. Germline V lookup: CDR1 LNHNV, CDR2 YYDKDF (reference sequence). The V and J ends lost 4 bases and 4 bases respectively, with 5 bases between them. For the CDR3, the DNA is TGTGCCACCAGCACGGGGAATCAGCCCCAGCATTTT. This codes for CATSTGNQPQHF.

This clone occurred once. This chain connects TRBV6-5 to TRBJ2-7; 7 bases map to TRBD2. The CDR3 is 14 amino acids. J was trimmed by 5 bases and V by 9 bases; bases with no gene match: 13. The germline V gene has CDR1 MNHEY and CDR2 SVGAGI. In nucleotides, the CDR3 is TGTGCCAGTTTCCGGGATCGGGGGGAGCACGAGCAGTACTTC. This codes for CASFRDRGEHEQYF.

This sequence joins TRBV3-1 (or the pseudogene TRBV3-2) and TRBJ1-1; TRBD1 is a possible D gene (6 bases). CDR1 is LGHDT, CDR2 YNNKEL, per germline (reference sequence). The CDR3 loop spans 11 amino acids. The V and J ends lost 2 bases and 9 bases respectively, with 7 bases between them. As DNA, the CDR3 is TGTGCCAGCAGCCAACGGGACAAAGCTTTCTTT. Its protein is CASSQRDKAFF.

The chain employs TRBV7-2 and TRBJ2-7, with 9 bases matching TRBD1. Germline loops: CDR1 SGHTA, CDR2 FQGNSA. J gave up 2 bases and V 2 bases, and 4 bases lay outside the gene matches. CDR3 length equals 15 residues. The CDR3 sequence is CASSLSGQGPYEQYF. In DNA, the CDR3 is TGTGCCAGCAGCTTATCGGGACAGGGCCCCTACGAGCAGTACTTC.

CDR3 in DNA: TGCGCCAGCAGCTTGGGAGGGGGAACAGATACGCAGTATTTT. This encodes CASSLGGGTDTQYF. This chain links TRBV5-1 with TRBJ2-3, with D maybe TRBD1 (6 bases). The CDR3 runs to 14 residues. Germline CDR1 and CDR2: SGHRS and YFSETQ. Trimming removed 0 bases at V and 3 bases at J, with 8 bases between.

The genes are TRBV24-1 and TRBJ2-2; a possible D gene is TRBD2 (5 bases). Trimming left V 2 bases short and J 5 bases short, with 14 bases between. The CDR3 is 16 residues long. Per the germline V gene, CDR1 is KGHDR and CDR2 is SFDVKD. The CDR3 DNA reads TGTGCCACCAGTGATTCTAGAGCCCGGGGAACCGGGGAGCTGTTTTTT. Residues: CATSDSRARGTGELFF.

The V gene is TRBV5-3, the J gene TRBJ1-2, with 8 bases identical to TRBD1. TRBV5-3 is marked as an open reading frame, function uncertain. The CDR3 runs 16 residues. The junction had 17 bases not matched to a gene; V was cut back by 10 bases and J by 3 bases. This CDR3 reads CAGPNTPGGDDYGYTF. For the CDR3, the DNA is TGTGCCGGCCCAAATACCCCAGGGGGCGACGACTATGGCTACACCTTC.

The chain combines TRBV10-3 with TRBJ2-1; D may be TRBD1 (5 bases). The V gene's germline CDR1 is ENHRY and CDR2 SYGVKD. The CDR3 is 16 residues long. The ends were cut back, 6 bases at V and 10 bases at J, with 25 bases in the middle. DNA of the CDR3: TGTGCCATCAGCTTAGAAGGGCAGGGTCAATTCGGAGAGCAGTTCTTC. Amino acid sequence: CAISLEGQGQFGEQFF.

V and J are TRBV24-1 and TRBJ1-1, with 9 positions matching TRBD1. The CDR3 sequence is 14 residues long. With 3 bases clipped from V and 10 bases from J, the junction kept 8 bases outside the gene matches. Germline V gene sequence: CDR1 KGHDR, CDR2 SFDVKD. For the CDR3, the DNA is TGTGCCACCAGTGATCCTACAACAGGGGGCTCAGCTTTCTTT. This codes for CATSDPTTGGSAFF.

The rearrangement links TRBV5-4 to TRBJ2-7; 10 bases agree with TRBD1. The CDR3 is made up of 14 amino acids. From germline, CDR1 is SGHNT and CDR2 YYREEE (reference sequence). V trimming: 4 bases; J trimming: 3 bases; junction bases outside the gene matches: 4. The CDR3 nucleotides are TGTGCCAGCAGCCCTCGGACAGGGGGCTACGAGCAGTACTTC. Amino acids: CASSPRTGGYEQYF. Together with reference TRBV5-4 and TRBJ2-7, the CDR3 gives the full variable domain: ETGVTQSPTHLIKTRGQQVTLRCSSQSGHNTVSWYQQALGQGPQFIFQYYREEENGRGNFPPRFSGLQFPNYSSELNVNALELDDSALYLCASSPRTGGYEQYFGPGTRLTVT.